The 20 T cell receptor beta chains presented below share a single source sample, sequenced in a study of T cells after yellow fever vaccination. From the 5' RACE reads, TCRdb called clonotypes with MiXCR, one entry per CDR3 protein. Of some 500,000 distinct CDR3 sequences listed, about 13% are singletons. The sequences come from PBMCs, collected on the day of the yellow fever booster vaccination. The receptor source for this set is a man aged 30 to 39 who received the YFV17D yellow fever vaccine.

This clonotype appeared a few times. The CDR3 sequence is CASSFRIGLRGEETQYF. The DNA for the CDR3 is TGTGCCAGCAGTTTTCGAATCGGGCTTAGAGGGGAAGAGACCCAGTACTTC. The chain joins TRBV27 to TRBJ2-5; tentatively, D is TRBD1 or TRBD2 (5 bases each). Trimming removed 3 bases from V and 3 bases from J, with 20 bases in between. The CDR3 is made up of 17 amino acids. Germline V gene sequence: CDR1 MNHEY, CDR2 SMNVEV (reference sequence).

This clonotype was counted between two and nine times. This chain links TRBV11-1 with TRBJ2-5, with TRBD2 matching over 9 bases. The CDR3 length is 20 residues. The J segment lost 5 bases and the V segment lost 0 bases, leaving 19 bases of the junction unmatched. The germline V gene encodes CDR1 SGHAT and CDR2 FQDESV (reference sequence). CDR3 nucleotide sequence: TGTGCCAGCAGCTTAGCAACTTCGCGCGGGAGGGCCGACCCCAGGGAGACCCAGTACTTC. Protein sequence: CASSLATSRGRADPRETQYF.

This clonotype has just a few counts. The chain combines TRBV9 with TRBJ2-1; D may be TRBD1 or TRBD2 (5 bases each). V gave up 0 bases and J gave up 9 bases, with 16 bases separating them. The CDR3 has 15 amino acids. CDR1 and CDR2 (germline): SGDLS, YYNGEE. The CDR3 sequence is CASSVAQGLASEQFF. The CDR3 region has the DNA TGTGCCAGCAGCGTAGCCCAGGGCCTAGCATCTGAGCAGTTCTTC.

Only a few counts were recorded for this clonotype. The J gene is TRBJ2-2, the V gene TRBV6-5, with D possibly TRBD2 on 6 matching bases. Per the germline V gene, CDR1 is MNHEY and CDR2 is SVGAGI. The CDR3 has 18 amino acids. V dropped 4 bases and J dropped 6 bases, with 24 bases sitting between them. CDR3 sequence reads: CASSSVTGGLSSPGELFF. The CDR3 region has the DNA TGTGCCAGCAGTTCGGTGACCGGGGGACTTTCCTCCCCCGGGGAGCTGTTTTTT.

This chain connects TRBV20-1 to TRBJ2-7; 7 bases line up with TRBD2. Unmatched junction bases numbered 12, after V lost 5 bases and J lost 5 bases. The CDR3 consists of 14 residues. Germline values: CDR1 DFQATT, CDR2 SNEGSKA (reference sequence). The CDR3 DNA sequence: TGCAGTGCTTCGCCGGGACTACCCCCCGACGAGCAGTACTTC. Translated, it gives CSASPGLPPDEQYF.

The gene calls are TRBV20-1 and TRBJ2-1; no firm D call. V was shortened by 5 bases and J by 5 bases, with 22 bases between the two germline ends. The germline CDR1 and CDR2 sequences are DFQATT and SNEGSKA (reference sequence). The CDR3 totals 16 residues. The CDR3 coding sequence is TGCAGTGCTGGACCTTCTTATGGCCGAATCCACAATGAGCAGTTCTTC. As protein: CSAGPSYGRIHNEQFF.

This clonotype was found a few times. This chain joins TRBV10-1 and TRBJ2-1; perhaps D is TRBD1 or TRBD2 (7 bases each). Per germline, CDR1 WNHNN and CDR2 SYGVQD (reference sequence). This CDR3 is built from 15 residues. The V end lost 6 bases, the J end lost 7 bases, and 19 bases lay between the germline ends. The CDR3 sequence: CASSGGTADWNEQFF. In DNA form, the CDR3 reads TGCGCCAGCAGCGGGGGGACAGCAGACTGGAATGAGCAGTTCTTC.

The V call is TRBV29-1, the J call TRBJ2-2; D is unclear. Trimming cost V 2 bases and J 2 bases, with 9 bases left between them. CDR3 length: 14 amino acids. Germline loops: CDR1 SQVTM, CDR2 ANQGSEA. CDR3 coding DNA: TGCAGCGTTGAACGGGCGCCCAACACCGGGGAGCTGTTTTTT. Translated: CSVERAPNTGELFF.

V gene TRBV7-2 combines with J gene TRBJ2-3, with 9 bases lining up with TRBD1. The CDR3 sequence is 15 residues long. V was clipped by 4 bases and J by 8 bases; unmatched bases: 10. Germline CDR1 reads SGHTA; CDR2 reads FQGNSA. In DNA form, the CDR3 reads TGTGCCAGCAGCTCGGGACAGGGCCAGGCAGGTACGCAGTATTTT. It codes for CASSSGQGQAGTQYF.

This clonotype was counted between two and nine times. CDR3 region: CASSPPGVITNEQFF. In DNA form, the CDR3 reads TGTGCCAGCAGCCCGCCGGGCGTGATAACCAATGAGCAGTTCTTC. The chain carries TRBV11-2 and TRBJ2-1, with D hard to call. Trimming took off 5 bases at V and 6 bases at J, with 17 bases between the two ends. The CDR3 runs to 15 residues. In germline, CDR1 is SGHAT, CDR2 FQNNGV.

The rearrangement links TRBV29-1 to TRBJ1-3, with TRBD1 identical over 7 bases. The ends lost 7 bases at V and 2 bases at J; junction bases unmatched: 8. Germline-derived CDR1 and CDR2 are SQVTM and ANQGSEA. This CDR3 has 14 amino acids. The CDR3 DNA sequence: TGCAGCGCGAAGGGGGACAGTACTGGAAACACCATATATTTT. Translated, it gives CSAKGDSTGNTIYF. Using reference TRBV29-1 and TRBJ1-3 for the parts outside the CDR3, the full variable domain is SAVISQKPSRDICQRGTSLTIQCQVDSQVTMMFWYRQQPGQSLTLIATANQGSEATYESGFVIDKFPISRPNLTFSTLTVSNMSPEDSSIYLCSAKGDSTGNTIYFGEGSWLTVV.

This rearrangement joins TRBV20-1 to TRBJ1-2; no firm D call. V shed 5 bases and J shed 4 bases, with 8 bases lying between them. The CDR3 spans 11 residues. CDR1 and CDR2 (germline): DFQATT, SNEGSKA (reference sequence). CDR3 residues: CSAHPGYGYTF. In nucleotides, the CDR3 is TGCAGTGCTCACCCAGGCTATGGCTACACCTTC.

This clonotype was recorded at least ten times. The chain employs TRBV3-1 and TRBJ2-6, with no clear D. Trimming took off 3 bases at V and 3 bases at J, with 9 bases between the two ends. Germline V gives CDR1 LGHDT, CDR2 YNNKEL (reference sequence). The CDR3 sequence is 15 residues long. The CDR3 DNA reads as TGTGCCAGCAGCCATGGCGTTGGTGGGGCCAACGTCCTGACTTTC. It translates to CASSHGVGGANVLTF.

The chain links TRBV12-3 or TRBV12-4 to TRBJ2-2; TRBD2 agrees at 9 bases. CDR3 length equals 17 residues. The V and J ends lost 2 bases and 6 bases, in that order; junction bases with no gene match: 10. DNA of the CDR3: TGTGCCAGCAGTTTATTGTACGTAGCGGGAGACTCCGGGGAGCTGTTTTTT. The encoded protein is CASSLLYVAGDSGELFF.

The genes are TRBV7-2 and TRBJ2-3; D gene ambiguous. CDR1 and CDR2 (germline): SGHTA, FQGNSA. The CDR3 extends over 12 amino acids. The V end was cut by 5 bases, the J end by 7 bases, with 10 bases between. The CDR3 here is CASSTPSNTQYF. The CDR3 DNA follows: TGTGCCAGCAGCACCCCATCTAATACGCAGTATTTT.

This clonotype was detected ten times or more. The chain uses TRBV20-1 and TRBJ2-5; TRBD2 matches at 8 bases. Germline V gives CDR1 DFQATT, CDR2 SNEGSKA (reference sequence). The CDR3 has 13 amino acids. Trimming took 0 bases from V and 4 from J; bases not matched to a gene: 1. The CDR3, as DNA: TGCAGTGCTAGAGATCTAGCGGGAGAGACCCAGTACTTC. Amino acids: CSARDLAGETQYF.

This sequence joins TRBV7-8 and TRBJ2-1; 9 positions match TRBD2. The V gene's germline CDR1 is SGHVS and CDR2 FQNEAQ. The V gene end was trimmed by 0 bases and the J gene end by 6 bases; junction bases not matched to a gene: 3. The CDR3 has 15 amino acids. The CDR3 spells CASSLALAGSNEQFF. Written as DNA, the CDR3 is TGTGCCAGCAGCTTAGCGCTAGCGGGATCCAATGAGCAGTTCTTC.

The CDR3 region is CASSSPPLEEQFF. The CDR3, as DNA: TGTGCCAGCAGTTCACCCCCACTAGAGGAGCAGTTCTTC. The gene calls are TRBV28 and TRBJ2-1, with a tentative D call TRBD2 (5 bases). Germline assignment: CDR1 MDHEN and CDR2 SYDVKM. CDR3 length: 13 residues. The V end was cut by 4 bases, the J end by 10 bases, with 14 bases between. Variable domain in full (rest from reference TRBV28 and TRBJ2-1): DVKVTQSSRYLVKRTGEKVFLECVQDMDHENMFWYRQDPGLGLRLIYFSYDVKMKEKGDIPEGYSVSREKKERFSLILESASTNQTSMYLCASSSPPLEEQFFGPGTRLTVL.

The gene calls are TRBV12-3 or TRBV12-4 and TRBJ2-2; D unresolved. The CDR3 spans 15 residues. The V end was cut by 3 bases, the J end by 0 bases, with 8 bases between. DNA for the CDR3: TGTGCCAGCAGTTTTCCGCAAGCGAACACCGGGGAGCTGTTTTTT. Translated, it gives CASSFPQANTGELFF.

This chain connects TRBV10-3 to TRBJ2-3; D might be TRBD2 (6 bases). This CDR3 has 14 amino acids. CDR1 ENHRY and CDR2 SYGVKD come from the germline V gene. Trimming removed 3 bases from V and 0 bases from J, with 7 bases in between. CDR3 in DNA: TGTGCCATCAGTGATGGGACTAGCACAGATACGCAGTATTTT. Amino acid sequence: CAISDGTSTDTQYF.